This is a list of T cell receptor beta chains from one sample in a study of CDR3 diversity in severe acne. TCRdb passed the PCR reads through MiXCR, listing each CDR3 protein once. Seen here are fewer than 100,000 distinct CDR3 sequences, 50% to 65% observed once, and the top ten hold roughly an eighth. Sequencing input: blood. Every receptor here comes from a male donor in good health, without acne. CDR3s include the opening cysteine and the closing phenylalanine or tryptophan.

J,V,CDR3
TRBJ2-2,TRBV19,CANGSQRAGKSGELFF
TRBJ1-2,TRBV7-2,CASSLNVGAIESMGYTF
TRBJ2-1,TRBV9,CASSVATPTSGGAGEQFF
TRBJ1-3,TRBV4-1,CASSQVWGSGNTIYF
TRBJ1-1,TRBV19,CASHHRDNTEAFF
TRBJ1-5,TRBV6-1,CASRETGRGQPQHF
TRBJ2-6,TRBV5-6,CASSYKGSPSGANVLTF
TRBJ1-1,TRBV14,CASSPNRDTDKFF
TRBJ1-1,TRBV7-6,CASSDRGPEAFF
TRBJ2-4,TRBV3-1,CASSGQFTAKNIQYF
TRBJ1-6,TRBV4-2,CASSQEGPGGNSPLHF
TRBJ2-7,TRBV20-1,CSARAAGTSGLYEQYF
TRBJ1-2,TRBV9,CASTPAGQGSYYGYTF
TRBJ1-5,TRBV19,CASSIRGLGGTQHF
TRBJ2-5,TRBV20-1,CSARTSSQETQYF
TRBJ1-2,TRBV24-1,CATSDRQSNYGYTF
TRBJ2-7,TRBV2,CASSGGQGAHEQYF
TRBJ2-1,TRBV4-1,CASSQDSGGAYNEQFF
TRBJ1-5,TRBV5-1,CASSFGDRHYEHF
TRBJ1-1,TRBV13,CASSSARAGMNTEAFF
TRBJ2-2,TRBV5-1,CASSPRHGGKNTGELFF
TRBJ1-1,TRBV11-2,CASSLVPGQNTEAFF
TRBJ1-5,TRBV6-6,CASSYSNRVFYSNQPQHF
TRBJ2-3,TRBV13,CASSSRTSGADTQYF
TRBJ1-5,TRBV5-5,CASSLQPNQPQHF
TRBJ1-2,TRBV6-1,CASSARTATGNTF
TRBJ2-7,TRBV7-2,CASSLRRALAGGPSYEQYF
TRBJ1-5,TRBV24-1,CATRGPFESQPQHF
TRBJ2-7,TRBV20-1,CSATQGGSTFGEQYF
TRBJ2-7,TRBV4-1,CASSQALFSSYEQYF
TRBJ1-3,TRBV10-3,CAISESPGSGNTIYF
TRBJ1-5,TRBV2,CASSGPGGNQPQHF
TRBJ2-5,TRBV29-1,CAWGGDTAETQYF
TRBJ2-5,TRBV29-1,CSVETYQTQYF
TRBJ1-4,TRBV6-1,CASSMYSGQGGEKLFF
TRBJ2-2,TRBV18,CASSPPADTGELFF
TRBJ2-5,TRBV7-8,CASSLAGDQETQYF
TRBJ2-7,TRBV28,CASTMTGPNYEQYF
TRBJ1-2,TRBV19,CASSPIPAGGNGYTF
TRBJ1-1,TRBV3-1,CASSRGEGNTGAFF